This is a list of T cell receptor beta chains from one sample in a study of cytotoxic CD8 clonotypes in ibrutinib-treated CLL. Here immunoSEQ multiplex PCR was the method, and the copy in TCRdb shows in-frame clones only, minus some. The data show 150,000 to 200,000 clones, roughly 88% seen once. The material was PBMCs, obtained at disease progression, from a patient treated with ibrutinib. The receptors here all came from a human donor with chronic lymphocytic leukemia. Both conserved end residues are part of each CDR3. The D gene is left open where the match is weak. Size is stated for part of the rows, as once, few or many counts, or as a class when the clone is expanded.

V	size	length	J	D	CDR3	DNA
TRBV28	NA	15	TRBJ2-7	NA	CASSLLTSKAYEQYF	TGTGCCAGCAGTTTATTGACTTCGAAGGCCTACGAGCAGTACTTC
TRBV28	NA	15	TRBJ2-4	NA	CASSLRLDTQNIQYF	TGTGCCAGCAGTTTACGGTTAGACACCCAAAACATTCAGTACTTC
TRBV5-1	NA	16	TRBJ2-7	TRBD2	CASSPGTSGDPYEQYF	TGCGCCAGCAGCCCGGGGACTAGCGGGGACCCCTACGAGCAGTACTTC
TRBV2	NA	14	TRBJ2-7	NA	CASTFGGYSYEQYF	TGTGCCAGCACATTTGGCGGTTACTCCTACGAGCAGTACTTC
TRBV18	NA	13	TRBJ2-2	NA	CASSPEVSGELFF	TGTGCCAGCTCACCCGAGGTCAGCGGGGAGCTGTTTTTT
TRBV27	NA	15	TRBJ2-7	TRBD2	CASSNPLAGIYEQYF	TGTGCCAGCAGCAACCCCTTAGCGGGCATCTACGAGCAGTACTTC
TRBV5-6	NA	14	TRBJ2-2	NA	CASSFGSATGELFF	TGTGCCAGCAGCTTCGGCAGCGCAACCGGGGAGCTGTTTTTT
TRBV9	NA	13	TRBJ1-1	NA	CASSVVANTEAFF	TGTGCCAGCAGCGTAGTAGCAAACACTGAAGCTTTCTTT
TRBV2	NA	12	TRBJ2-7	NA	CATTTASYEQYF	TGTGCCACCACCACTGCCTCCTACGAGCAGTACTTC
TRBV7-9	NA	13	TRBJ1-1	NA	CASSEGYGRAAFF	TGTGCCAGCAGTGAGGGCTATGGGCGGGCAGCTTTCTTT
TRBV7-9	NA	15	TRBJ1-4	NA	CASTPSISTNEKLFF	TGTGCCAGCACCCCGTCCATTTCAACTAATGAAAAACTGTTTTTT
TRBV7-8	once	18	TRBJ2-1	TRBD2	CASSLSRGAGGPWNEQFF	TGTGCCAGCAGCTTAAGTCGAGGGGCGGGAGGGCCCTGGAATGAGCAGTTCTTC
TRBV5-1	NA	15	TRBJ2-5	NA	CASSPGPGGQETQYF	TGCGCCAGCAGCCCGGGCCCTGGGGGCCAAGAGACCCAGTACTTC
TRBV7-9	NA	18	TRBJ1-4	TRBD1	CASSLAPYRGRLGEKLFF	TGTGCCAGCAGCTTAGCGCCGTACAGGGGGCGGCTTGGTGAAAAACTGTTTTTT
TRBV15	NA	16	TRBJ2-5	TRBD1	CATSRPGDRAQETQYF	TGTGCCACCAGCAGACCTGGAGACAGGGCTCAAGAGACCCAGTACTTC
TRBV7-9	NA	15	TRBJ2-6	NA	CASSLRLLGANVLTF	TGTGCCAGCAGCTTAAGACTGCTTGGGGCCAACGTCCTGACTTTC
TRBV7-9	NA	15	TRBJ2-7	NA	CASSFSGRGSYEQYF	TGTGCCAGCAGCTTTTCCGGCAGGGGTTCTTACGAGCAGTACTTC
TRBV11-2	NA	14	TRBJ2-1	TRBD2	CASSLSGTNNEQFF	TGTGCCAGCAGCCTCAGCGGGACTAACAATGAGCAGTTCTTC
TRBV10-3	NA	12	TRBJ2-3	NA	CAISEETDTQYF	TGTGCCATCAGTGAGGAAACAGATACGCAGTATTTT
TRBV6-5	NA	14	TRBJ1-2	NA	CASSYGAAAVGYTF	TGTGCCAGCAGTTACGGGGCGGCAGCTGTCGGCTACACCTTC
TRBV9	NA	18	TRBJ1-3	TRBD1	CASSEENRQGWSGNTIYF	TGTGCCAGCAGTGAAGAGAATCGACAGGGATGGTCTGGAAACACCATATATTTT
TRBV5-6	NA	13	TRBJ1-1	NA	CASSLSQNYEAFF	TGTGCCAGCAGCTTGTCGCAGAATTATGAAGCTTTCTTT
TRBV11-3	NA	16	TRBJ1-1	TRBD1	CASSDTSRQGYTEAFF	TGTGCCAGCAGCGATACGTCACGACAGGGGTACACTGAAGCTTTCTTT
TRBV11-3	NA	15	TRBJ2-5	NA	CASSLSFGKQETQYF	TGTGCCAGCAGCTTATCTTTTGGGAAGCAAGAGACCCAGTACTTC
TRBV7-9	few	11	TRBJ1-1	NA	CASSWGREAFF	TGTGCCAGCAGCTGGGGTAGGGAAGCTTTCTTT
TRBV6-1	NA	11	TRBJ1-6	NA	CASRLNSPLHF	TGTGCCAGCAGGCTAAATTCACCCCTCCACTTT
TRBV9	NA	14	TRBJ1-5	NA	CASSAGYSNQPQHF	TGTGCCAGCAGCGCAGGTTATAGCAATCAGCCCCAGCATTTT
TRBV30	NA	14	TRBJ1-1	NA	CAWIFWGADTEAFF	TGTGCCTGGATTTTCTGGGGGGCGGACACTGAAGCTTTCTTT
TRBV28	NA	14	TRBJ2-7	NA	CASSWGGINYEQYF	TGTGCCAGCAGTTGGGGCGGGATAAACTACGAGCAGTACTTC
TRBV7-9	NA	13	TRBJ2-1	NA	CASSPDGVGVQFF	TGTGCCAGCAGCCCTGACGGAGTTGGGGTACAGTTCTTC
TRBV28	NA	15	TRBJ1-3	TRBD1	CASSRDRVAGNTIYF	TGTGCCAGCAGCCGGGACAGGGTGGCTGGAAACACCATATATTTT
TRBV18	NA	18	TRBJ2-7	NA	CASSPLQGPKEVSYEQYF	TGTGCCAGCTCACCCCTACAGGGCCCGAAAGAAGTAAGCTACGAGCAGTACTTC
TRBV2	NA	15	TRBJ2-7	TRBD2	CASSLGLAGGYEQYF	TGTGCCAGCAGTCTGGGACTAGCGGGGGGCTACGAGCAGTACTTC
TRBV5-5	NA	14	TRBJ2-6	NA	CASSLVSGANVLTF	TGTGCCAGCAGCCTTGTCTCTGGGGCCAACGTCCTGACTTTC
TRBV7-2	few	15	TRBJ1-3	TRBD1	CASSSPGGSGNTIYF	TGTGCCAGCAGCTCGCCAGGGGGCTCTGGAAACACCATATATTTT
TRBV4-3	NA	13	TRBJ2-1	NA	CASSQDLGNEQFF	TGCGCCAGCAGCCAAGATCTAGGCAATGAGCAGTTCTTC
TRBV19	NA	18	TRBJ2-7	NA	CASSIGFAPSRGGYEQYF	TGTGCCAGTAGTATTGGCTTTGCTCCTTCCCGGGGCGGGTACGAGCAGTACTTC
TRBV6-1	NA	13	TRBJ2-7	NA	CASVGQRLDEQYF	TGTGCCAGCGTAGGACAGCGACTCGACGAGCAGTACTTC
TRBV30	NA	15	TRBJ2-3	TRBD2	CAWSPGLAGEDTQYF	TGTGCCTGGAGTCCAGGACTAGCGGGAGAGGATACGCAGTATTTT
TRBV6-1	once	16	TRBJ2-1	NA	CASSEAARRSYNEQFF	TGTGCCAGCAGTGAAGCGGCCCGGCGCTCCTACAATGAGCAGTTCTTC
TRBV28	NA	14	TRBJ2-7	NA	CASRMGPDDYEQYF	TGTGCCAGCAGGATGGGACCTGATGACTACGAGCAGTACTTC
TRBV19	NA	18	TRBJ2-1	TRBD1	CASSMGSSGTGYYNEQFF	TGTGCCAGTAGTATGGGATCAAGCGGGACAGGGTATTACAATGAGCAGTTCTTC
TRBV19	NA	13	TRBJ2-7	NA	CASKGTNSYEQYF	TGTGCCAGCAAAGGGACAAACTCCTACGAGCAGTACTTC
TRBV15	NA	18	TRBJ1-5	NA	CATSSQRGGTYSNQPQHF	TGTGCCACCAGCAGTCAGAGAGGGGGGACTTATAGCAATCAGCCCCAGCATTTT
TRBV6-5	NA	13	TRBJ1-2	NA	CASRRGGSYGYTF	TGTGCCAGCCGACGGGGGGGGAGCTATGGCTACACCTTC
TRBV11-2	NA	13	TRBJ2-3	NA	CASSQVRGDTQYF	TGTGCCAGCAGCCAAGTCAGGGGTGATACGCAGTATTTT
TRBV6-6	NA	16	TRBJ2-7	TRBD1	CASSYSQGAMTYEQYF	TGTGCCAGCAGTTACTCACAGGGGGCGATGACCTACGAGCAGTACTTC
TRBV7-6	NA	16	TRBJ2-7	TRBD1	CASSAGTDYPTYEQYF	TGTGCCAGCAGCGCCGGGACAGACTATCCAACCTACGAGCAGTACTTC
TRBV10-3	NA	14	TRBJ1-5	NA	CAISEARRDQPQHF	TGTGCCATCAGTGAGGCCAGGAGGGATCAGCCCCAGCATTTT
TRBV21-1	NA	15	TRBJ1-2	NA	CASSKGGTGFYGDTF	TGTGCCAGCAGCAAAGGCGGGACAGGGTTTTATGGGGACACCTTC
TRBV6-6	NA	13	TRBJ1-2	NA	CASSYGTSYGYTF	TGTGCCAGCAGTTACGGCACCTCCTATGGCTACACCTTC
TRBV6-6	NA	13	TRBJ2-1	NA	CATAEVSYNEQFF	TGTGCCACCGCAGAGGTATCCTACAATGAGCAGTTCTTC
TRBV6-5	NA	13	TRBJ2-6	NA	CATFSSGANVLTF	TGTGCCACCTTCTCGTCTGGGGCCAACGTCCTGACTTTC
TRBV7-3	NA	15	TRBJ2-6	NA	CASSFISTGANVLTF	TGTGCCAGCAGCTTTATTTCTACCGGGGCCAACGTCCTGACTTTC
TRBV9	NA	14	TRBJ2-7	NA	CASSAGPSIYEQYF	TGTGCCAGCAGCGCGGGACCTAGTATCTACGAGCAGTACTTC